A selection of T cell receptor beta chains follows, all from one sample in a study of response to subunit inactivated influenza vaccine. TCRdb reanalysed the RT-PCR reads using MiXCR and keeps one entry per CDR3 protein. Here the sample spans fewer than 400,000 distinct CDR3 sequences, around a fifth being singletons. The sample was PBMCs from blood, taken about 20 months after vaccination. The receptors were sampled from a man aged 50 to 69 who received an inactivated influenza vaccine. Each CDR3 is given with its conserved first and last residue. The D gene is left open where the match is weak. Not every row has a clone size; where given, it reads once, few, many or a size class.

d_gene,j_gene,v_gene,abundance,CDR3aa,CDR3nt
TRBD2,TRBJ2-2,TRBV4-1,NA,CASSQEGRLARHRELFF,TGCGCCAGCAGCCAAGAAGGGCGACTAGCGCGTCACCGGGAGCTGTTTTTT
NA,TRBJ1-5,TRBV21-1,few,CASSKRDENQPQHF,TGTGCCAGCAGCAAACGCGATGAGAATCAGCCCCAGCATTTT
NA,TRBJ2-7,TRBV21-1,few,CASSKSQQGSSYEQYF,TGTGCCAGCAGCAAAAGCCAACAGGGGAGCTCCTACGAGCAGTACTTC
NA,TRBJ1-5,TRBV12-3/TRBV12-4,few,CASSTGGRGYSNQPQHF,TGTGCCAGCAGCACGGGTGGTCGGGGGTATAGCAATCAGCCCCAGCATTTT
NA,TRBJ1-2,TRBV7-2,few,CASSSQRGYGYTF,TGTGCCAGCAGCTCCCAGCGGGGCTATGGCTACACCTTC
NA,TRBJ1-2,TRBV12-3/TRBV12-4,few,CASSLQTPGRGYTF,TGTGCCAGCAGTCTTCAGACCCCGGGACGAGGCTACACCTTC
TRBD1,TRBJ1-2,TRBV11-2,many,CASRPKTGGRDYGYTF,TGTGCCAGCAGACCCAAGACAGGGGGCCGCGACTATGGCTACACCTTC
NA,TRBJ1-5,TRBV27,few,CASSQTNQPQHF,TGTGCCAGCAGTCAGACAAATCAGCCCCAGCATTTT
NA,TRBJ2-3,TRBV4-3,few,CASSQGGRKDTQYF,TGCGCCAGCAGCCAAGGGGGGCGTAAAGATACGCAGTATTTT
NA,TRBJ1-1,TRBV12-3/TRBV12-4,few,CASSFTNRNTEAFF,TGTGCCAGCAGTTTTACCAATAGGAACACTGAAGCTTTCTTT
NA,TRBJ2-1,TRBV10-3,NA,CAIRANAAIQEQFF,TGTGCCATCAGGGCCAACGCCGCAATTCAGGAGCAGTTCTTC
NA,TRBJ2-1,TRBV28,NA,CASSLTDYIANEQFF,TGTGCCAGCAGTTTAACGGACTACATAGCCAATGAGCAGTTCTTC
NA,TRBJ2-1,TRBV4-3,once,CASSQVTGSQLLNEQFF,TGCGCCAGCAGCCAAGTTACAGGGAGTCAATTACTCAATGAGCAGTTCTTC
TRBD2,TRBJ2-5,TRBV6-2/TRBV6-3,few,CASSYPAGEWEETQYF,TGTGCCAGCAGTTACCCTGCGGGAGAGTGGGAGGAGACCCAGTACTTC
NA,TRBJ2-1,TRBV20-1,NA,CSARLDEQFF,TGCAGTGCTAGATTGGATGAGCAGTTCTTC
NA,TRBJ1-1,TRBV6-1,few,CASTLQWGNTEAFF,TGTGCCAGCACCTTACAGTGGGGGAACACTGAAGCTTTCTTT
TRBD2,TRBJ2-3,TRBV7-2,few,CASSLVTSGLTDTQYF,TGTGCCAGCAGCTTAGTAACTAGCGGTCTTACAGATACGCAGTATTTT
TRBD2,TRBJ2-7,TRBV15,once,CATSKATSGRGGYEQYF,TGTGCCACCAGCAAAGCAACTAGCGGGAGAGGGGGATACGAGCAGTACTTC
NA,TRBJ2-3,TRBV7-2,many,CASSLGPPGTDTQYF,TGTGCCAGCAGCTTAGGCCCTCCGGGCACAGATACGCAGTATTTT
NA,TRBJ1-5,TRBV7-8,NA,CASSSSLYQPQHF,TGTGCCAGCAGCTCTTCCCTTTATCAGCCCCAGCATTTT
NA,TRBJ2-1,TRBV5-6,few,CASGSYNEQFF,TGTGCCTCTGGTTCCTACAATGAGCAGTTCTTC
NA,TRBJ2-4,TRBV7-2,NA,CASSSGGPDIQYF,TGTGCCAGCAGCTCAGGAGGGCCCGACATTCAGTACTTC
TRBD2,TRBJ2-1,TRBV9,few,CASSVGSGRTNEQFF,TGTGCCAGCAGCGTAGGAAGCGGGAGGACCAATGAGCAGTTCTTC
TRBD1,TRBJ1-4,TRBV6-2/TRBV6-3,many,CASSRGLWEKLFF,TGTGCCAGCAGCAGGGGGCTTTGGGAAAAACTGTTTTTT
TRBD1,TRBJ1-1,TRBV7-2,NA,CASSSRQGRVYTEAFF,TGTGCCAGCAGCTCCCGACAGGGGAGGGTGTACACTGAAGCTTTCTTT
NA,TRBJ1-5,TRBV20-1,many,CSARDSGWGNQPQHF,TGCAGTGCTAGAGATTCTGGGTGGGGCAATCAGCCCCAGCATTTT
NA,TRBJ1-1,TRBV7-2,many,CASSGLGVNTEAFF,TGTGCCAGCAGCGGATTGGGCGTAAACACTGAAGCTTTCTTT
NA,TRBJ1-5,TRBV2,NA,CASSLHLTVRGPNSNQPQHF,TGTGCCAGCAGTTTACACTTGACGGTCAGGGGCCCGAATAGCAATCAGCCCCAGCATTTT
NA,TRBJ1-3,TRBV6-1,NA,CATLISPLSGNTIYF,TGTGCCACCTTGATAAGTCCGCTCTCCGGAAACACCATATATTTT
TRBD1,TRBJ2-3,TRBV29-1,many,CSVVGQGVWTDTQYF,TGCAGCGTGGTGGGACAGGGGGTCTGGACAGATACGCAGTATTTT
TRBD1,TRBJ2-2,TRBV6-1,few,CASRSTGELDTGELFF,TGTGCCAGCAGATCCACAGGGGAGCTCGACACCGGGGAGCTGTTTTTT